A selection of T cell receptor beta chains follows, all from one sample in a study of low-dose radiotherapy and immunotherapy resistance in tumors. TCRdb recomputed calls from the reads with MiXCR, one row per CDR3 protein. The repertoire includes roughly 50,000 distinct CDR3 sequences, approximately 33% of them detected once, and around 8% sits in the top ten. Sequenced here: PBMCs, sampled after low-dose radiotherapy plus immunotherapy. Receptor source: a male donor with rectosigmoid adenocarcinoma. The CDR3 runs from the conserved cysteine through the conserved F or W. The D gene is left open where the match is weak. Clone sizes are given selectively: once, few, many, or a class where the clone is expanded.

D gene | clone size | J gene | V gene | CDR3 DNA | CDR3 protein
NA | NA | TRBJ1-5 | TRBV5-5 | TGTGCCAGCAGCTTGGAGGGGCATGGCAATCAGCCCCAGCATTTT | CASSLEGHGNQPQHF
TRBD1 | many | TRBJ1-1 | TRBV5-1 | TGCGCCAGCAGCCCGGGGGACAGATGGAACACTGAAGCTTTCTTT | CASSPGDRWNTEAFF
NA | NA | TRBJ2-2 | TRBV6-4 | TGTGCCAGCAGACGCTCCCCAGGTCCCGGGGAGCTGTTTTTT | CASRRSPGPGELFF
TRBD2 | many | TRBJ2-5 | TRBV28 | TGTGCCAGCCGCCGGGTAGCGGGGATTGAGACCCAGTACTTC | CASRRVAGIETQYF
TRBD1 | few | TRBJ1-5 | TRBV5-8 | TGTGCCAGCAGCAAGGGACAGGCCAGCAATCAGCCCCAGCATTTT | CASSKGQASNQPQHF
NA | many | TRBJ2-1 | TRBV3-1 | TGTGCCAGCAGCCAAGACCTTTATACCTCCTCCTACAATGAGCAGTTCTTC | CASSQDLYTSSYNEQFF
TRBD1 | many | TRBJ2-3 | TRBV12-3/TRBV12-4 | TGTGCCAGCAGCAGGACAGGGTTAGCAGATACGCAGTATTTT | CASSRTGLADTQYF
NA | many | TRBJ2-5 | TRBV6-2/TRBV6-3 | TGTGCCAGCAGTTACTCGATTGATCGCGGGGCCCAAGAGACCCAGTACTTC | CASSYSIDRGAQETQYF
NA | many | TRBJ2-1 | TRBV3-1 | TGTGCCAGCAGCCAAACTACCCATGAGCAGTTCTTC | CASSQTTHEQFF
TRBD2 | many | TRBJ2-7 | TRBV28 | TGTGCCAGCAGTTCAGCGGGGGGGCCGGGTTCCTACGAGCAGTACTTC | CASSSAGGPGSYEQYF
TRBD1 | many | TRBJ1-4 | TRBV7-6 | TGTGCCAGCAGCTCTTCCCCCGTCCAGGGGGGAAAACTGTTTTTT | CASSSSPVQGGKLFF
TRBD1 | medium-sized | TRBJ2-1 | TRBV5-1 | TGCGCCAGCAGCGCAAGGACAGGGGACTACAATGAGCAGTTCTTC | CASSARTGDYNEQFF
NA | NA | TRBJ1-1 | TRBV27 | TGTGCCAGCAGTCCCCGAGGGCAGGAGACGGGAACTGAAGCTTTCTTT | CASSPRGQETGTEAFF
NA | many | TRBJ2-3 | TRBV12-5 | TGTGCTAGTGGTTTGCAAGGGACGTACACAGATACGCAGTATTTT | CASGLQGTYTDTQYF
NA | many | TRBJ2-7 | TRBV28 | TGTGCCAGCAGGACGGGACTGGCTTACGAGCAGTACTTC | CASRTGLAYEQYF
NA | NA | TRBJ2-3 | TRBV3-1 | TGTGCCAGCAGCCAAGATCTTGTTGATACGCAGTATTTT | CASSQDLVDTQYF
NA | NA | TRBJ2-7 | TRBV9 | TGTGCCAGCAGCGTGTCGCCCTACGAGCAGTACTTC | CASSVSPYEQYF
TRBD1 | medium-sized | TRBJ2-7 | TRBV28 | TGTGCCAGCACAGACAGGGGTTACTACGAGCAGTACTTC | CASTDRGYYEQYF
NA | NA | TRBJ1-2 | TRBV28 | TGTGCCAGCAGGGAAGACAGGACGGGCTATGGCTACACCTTC | CASREDRTGYGYTF
NA | many | TRBJ2-7 | TRBV6-2/TRBV6-3 | TGTGCCAGCAGTTATGAGGGCTACGAGCAGTACTTC | CASSYEGYEQYF
NA | NA | TRBJ2-7 | TRBV19 | TGTGCCAGTAGTATTACTAGCTCCTACGAGCAGTACTTC | CASSITSSYEQYF
NA | many | TRBJ2-7 | TRBV20-1 | TGCAGTGCCAGGAGCAGGACCCAGGGTGAGCAGTACTTC | CSARSRTQGEQYF
TRBD2 | many | TRBJ2-1 | TRBV5-6 | TGTGCCAGCCAAAGAGCGGGGGTGATCGTAAATGAGCAGTTCTTC | CASQRAGVIVNEQFF
NA | NA | TRBJ1-6 | TRBV16 | TGTGCCAGCAGCCCCCGAGGCCCTAATTCACCCCTCCACTTT | CASSPRGPNSPLHF
NA | once | TRBJ2-1 | TRBV7-2 | TGTGCCAGCACCCATCGCGTCAATGAGCAGTTCTTC | CASTHRVNEQFF
NA | many | TRBJ2-7 | TRBV7-2 | TGTGCCAGCAGCCTACGCGGTGCAGGGGCCCTGTACGAGCAGTACTTC | CASSLRGAGALYEQYF
NA | NA | TRBJ1-1 | TRBV6-6 | TGTGCCAGCAAGGGGCTGGCTACGGTGAACACTGAAGCTTTCTTT | CASKGLATVNTEAFF
NA | NA | TRBJ2-7 | TRBV28 | TGTGCCAGCAGTTTTGAGGGGAGTAGGGAGCAGTACTTC | CASSFEGSREQYF
NA | many | TRBJ2-7 | TRBV6-2/TRBV6-3 | TGTGCCAGCGGGTCTCTCTACGAGCAGTACTTC | CASGSLYEQYF
NA | NA | TRBJ2-1 | TRBV7-2 | TGTGCCAGCAGCCGAGCGAATTACAATGAGCAGTTCTTC | CASSRANYNEQFF
NA | NA | TRBJ2-2 | TRBV28 | TGTGCCAGCAGTCCCGCCCTCGGGAACACCGGGGAGCTGTTTTTT | CASSPALGNTGELFF
NA | NA | TRBJ2-7 | TRBV7-9 | TGTGCCAGCAGCCCCCCCGGGACCTACTACGAGCAGTACTTC | CASSPPGTYYEQYF
TRBD2 | NA | TRBJ2-3 | TRBV4-2 | TGTGCCAGCAGCAACCTAGCGGGAGGGAGTACAGATACGCAGTATTTT | CASSNLAGGSTDTQYF
TRBD1 | NA | TRBJ2-5 | TRBV5-3 | TGTGCCAGCAACGCCGGGACAGGGCTGCGGGAGACCCAGTACTTC | CASNAGTGLRETQYF
NA | medium-sized | TRBJ2-7 | TRBV6-1 | TGTGCCAGCAGTGCGTCCCAGGGAGGCTACGAGCAGTACTTC | CASSASQGGYEQYF
NA | NA | TRBJ1-1 | TRBV5-1 | TGCGCCAGCAGCTTACACGGGCCTTATGAAGCTTTCTTT | CASSLHGPYEAFF
TRBD2 | many | TRBJ2-7 | TRBV28 | TGTGCCAGCAGCTATAGCGGGAGACTTGACGAGCAGTACTTC | CASSYSGRLDEQYF
TRBD1 | NA | TRBJ2-7 | TRBV7-9 | TGTGCCAGCAGCATCGGGACAGGCCGACCTAACTACGAGCAGTACTTC | CASSIGTGRPNYEQYF
TRBD2 | few | TRBJ2-3 | TRBV5-1 | TGCGCCAGCAGCTTGGCCGGGGGGAAGAGCACAGATACGCAGTATTTT | CASSLAGGKSTDTQYF
TRBD1 | NA | TRBJ2-7 | TRBV20-1 | TGCAGTGCTAGGGCCCCGGACAGGGGCTACGAGCAGTACTTC | CSARAPDRGYEQYF
NA | many | TRBJ1-4 | TRBV6-2/TRBV6-3 | TGTGCCAGCAGCCCCTGGACGGGTAATGAAAAACTGTTTTTT | CASSPWTGNEKLFF
NA | few | TRBJ2-7 | TRBV6-2/TRBV6-3 | TGTGCCAGCAGTGAAAGACCCATGAGCTCCTACGAGCAGTACTTC | CASSERPMSSYEQYF
NA | NA | TRBJ1-6 | TRBV4-1 | TGCGCCAGCAGCTCCGAAGGGGCTAACCTTAATTCACCCCTCCACTTT | CASSSEGANLNSPLHF
NA | medium-sized | TRBJ2-2 | TRBV6-2/TRBV6-3 | TGTGCCAGCAGTGAAGTCAGAACGAACACCGGGGAGCTGTTTTTT | CASSEVRTNTGELFF
NA | once | TRBJ2-7 | TRBV6-6 | TGTGCCAGCAGTTACCCTCGTACCAAGACGGACGCATGGGGCGAGCAGTACTTC | CASSYPRTKTDAWGEQYF
TRBD1 | once | TRBJ2-7 | TRBV5-6 | TGTGCCAGCACCACAGACAGGGGGCGATCCTACGAGCAGTACTTC | CASTTDRGRSYEQYF
NA | many | TRBJ2-1 | TRBV29-1 | TGCAGCGTTGAAACGAGGAGGGAGCAGTTCTTC | CSVETRREQFF
NA | many | TRBJ2-2 | TRBV27 | TGTGCCTGCTGGGGGAACACCGGGGAGCTGTTTTTT | CACWGNTGELFF
NA | many | TRBJ2-7 | TRBV25-1 | TGTGCCAGCGGCGGGGACAGTAGCTACGAGCAGTACTTC | CASGGDSSYEQYF
TRBD1 | few | TRBJ1-2 | TRBV19 | TGTGCCAGTAGTACGACTGACAGGGTTTATGGCTACACCTTC | CASSTTDRVYGYTF
NA | many | TRBJ2-7 | TRBV28 | TGTGCCAGCAGTTCGTGGACCTACGAGCAGTACTTC | CASSSWTYEQYF
TRBD2 | few | TRBJ2-1 | TRBV7-2 | TGTGCCAGCAGCTTAGATAGCGGGGGGTTCAATGAGCAGTTCTTC | CASSLDSGGFNEQFF
TRBD2 | few | TRBJ2-7 | TRBV28 | TGTGCCAGCAGCCCAACTAGCGTTGCCTACGAGCAGTACTTC | CASSPTSVAYEQYF
NA | many | TRBJ2-3 | TRBV29-1 | TGCAGCGTGGGGCCGGGGCAGGGACCAGATACGCAGTATTTT | CSVGPGQGPDTQYF
TRBD1 | many | TRBJ1-5 | TRBV28 | TGTGCCAGCTCGTTGGGACAGGTCCGACAGCCCCAGCATTTT | CASSLGQVRQPQHF
TRBD1 | many | TRBJ2-6 | TRBV6-5 | TGTGCCAGCAGTTATAAGGGGACAGGGATGCATACTGGGGCCAACGTCCTGACTTTC | CASSYKGTGMHTGANVLTF
NA | many | TRBJ2-1 | TRBV19 | TGTGCCAGTAGTACCCTACAGGTTCCTGAGCAGTTCTTC | CASSTLQVPEQFF